Listed here are 15 T cell receptor beta chains from one sample, sequenced in a study of human T cells and chemical hapten exposure. The time point here: patch test 1, 2 weeks after DPC sensitization. As for treatment: therapeutic diphenylcyclopropenone sensitization with weekly scalp DPC. TCRdb itself ran the RACE reads through MiXCR, one entry per CDR3 protein. The table has around 380,000 distinct CDR3 sequences, nearly 5% seen once. The sample consisted of whole blood, taken in connection with sensitization to the hapten diphenylcyclopropenone (DPC). These receptors were obtained from a woman between 50 and 59 years old with alopecia areata. Some clones in this sample may be carry-over from other donors' samples.

This clonotype was seen only a few times. The chain uses TRBV6-5 and TRBJ2-3; TRBD2 matches at 8 bases. The CDR3 consists of 14 residues. Germline V gene data show CDR1 as MNHEY and CDR2 as SVGAGI. V lost 8 bases to trimming and J lost 1 base; unmatched junction nucleotides: 5. The CDR3 sequence: CASRGGFGTDTQYF. The CDR3 DNA is TGTGCCAGCCGGGGGGGGTTCGGCACAGATACGCAGTATTTT.

The sample holds many counts of this clonotype. This chain uses TRBV7-2 with TRBJ2-1; TRBD2 is a possible D gene (7 bases). CDR3 length: 14 residues. The germline gives CDR1 SGHTA, CDR2 FQGNSA. V was shortened by 0 bases and J by 9 bases, with 12 bases between the two germline ends. The CDR3 protein is CASSLAGGGIEQFF. The CDR3 bases are TGTGCCAGCAGCTTAGCGGGAGGGGGTATTGAGCAGTTCTTC.

The V call is TRBV3-1, the J call TRBJ1-2; 9 positions match TRBD1. The CDR3 sequence is 16 residues long. The ends lost 4 bases at V and 5 bases at J; junction bases unmatched: 11. CDR1 and CDR2 from the germline V gene are LGHDT and YNNKEL (reference sequence). The CDR3 DNA sequence: TGTGCCAGCAGCCCCCAAACCGGGACAGGGCTTTATGGCTACACCTTC. This gives the protein CASSPQTGTGLYGYTF.

The chain uses TRBV4-1 and TRBJ2-7; D gene uncertain. Trimming removed 1 base at V and 1 base at J, with 14 bases between. This CDR3 is built from 16 residues. Germline CDR1 and CDR2: MGHRA and YSYEKL. The CDR3 region is CASSQGTVAWSYEQYF. Written as DNA, the CDR3 is TGCGCCAGCAGCCAAGGGACCGTCGCGTGGTCCTACGAGCAGTACTTC.

This clonotype was detected a few times. The V call is TRBV10-3, the J call TRBJ2-2, with unresolved D. Germline-derived CDR1 and CDR2 are ENHRY and SYGVKD. Trimming removed 4 bases from V and 5 bases from J, with 5 bases in between. This CDR3 has 12 amino acids. CDR3 in DNA: TGTGCCATCAGTGTTGGGACCGGGGAGCTGTTTTTT. Translation: CAISVGTGELFF.

As to this clonotype: This clone may be a read error of a much larger clone one base away. DNA of the CDR3: TGCAGTGCTAGAGATCAAAGGACTAGCGGGCTATATAAGCAGTACTTC. It is translated as CSARDQRTSGLYKQYF. This chain connects TRBV20-1 to TRBJ2-7; TRBD2 matches 11 bases. Germline V lookup: CDR1 DFQATT, CDR2 SNEGSKA (reference sequence). The length of the CDR3 is 16 residues. Trimming took 0 bases from V and 8 from J; bases not matched to a gene: 12.

This clonotype was observed at least ten times. V gene TRBV6-1 combines with J gene TRBJ1-5; possibly TRBD1 for D (6 bases). Germline loops: CDR1 MNHNS, CDR2 SASEGT. V shed 6 bases and J shed 7 bases, with 13 bases lying between them. There are 13 residues in the CDR3. The CDR3 nucleotides are TGTGCCAGCAGGAGACAGGCAGAACAGCCCCAGCATTTT. This codes for CASRRQAEQPQHF.

This clonotype occurred many times. V and J are TRBV3-1 and TRBJ1-1; weak D call: TRBD1 (6 bases). With 3 bases removed from V and 11 bases from J, the gap between germline ends came to 16 bases. This CDR3 spans 13 amino acids. Per germline, CDR1 LGHDT and CDR2 YNNKEL (reference sequence). CDR3 sequence (DNA): TGTGCCAGCAGCCATGGACAGCCGCAGAGGGCTTTCTTT. Its protein is CASSHGQPQRAFF.

The V call is TRBV28, the J call TRBJ1-1; D is unresolved. This CDR3 is 11 amino acids long. Germline CDR1 MDHEN, CDR2 SYDVKM. The V end was cut by 0 bases, the J end by 7 bases, with 3 bases between. CDR3 sequence: CASSLWGEAFF. The CDR3, as DNA: TGTGCCAGCAGTTTATGGGGTGAAGCTTTCTTT. The whole variable domain, remainder taken from reference TRBV28 and TRBJ1-1, is DVKVTQSSRYLVKRTGEKVFLECVQDMDHENMFWYRQDPGLGLRLIYFSYDVKMKEKGDIPEGYSVSREKKERFSLILESASTNQTSMYLCASSLWGEAFFGQGTRLTVV.

V is TRBV6-1 and J is TRBJ1-5; no definite D call. The CDR3 runs 10 residues. Trimming shortened V by 5 bases and J by 10 bases, and 6 bases separated the two germline ends. Looked up from germline, CDR1 is MNHNS and CDR2 is SASEGT. CDR3 DNA sequence: TGTGCCAGCAGTCTCAGCCCCCAGCATTTT. Encoded protein: CASSLSPQHF.

This clonotype was seen at least ten times. V is TRBV12-5 and J is TRBJ2-3, with 9 positions matching TRBD2. The V segment lost 6 bases and the J segment 0 bases; nucleotides outside the gene matches: 7. Germline CDR1 and CDR2: LGHNT and FRNRAP. CDR3 length equals 16 residues. CDR3 nucleotides: TGTGCTAGTGGAAGCGGACTAGCGCCTAGCACAGATACGCAGTATTTT. As protein: CASGSGLAPSTDTQYF.

This clonotype was recorded many times. The J gene is TRBJ1-3, the V gene TRBV9, with a tentative D call TRBD1 (6 bases). Per germline, CDR1 SGDLS and CDR2 YYNGEE. There are 16 residues in the CDR3. V lost 3 bases and J 0 bases, leaving 13 bases between the germline ends. This CDR3 reads CASSATGTISGNTIYF. The CDR3, as DNA: TGTGCCAGCAGCGCTACAGGGACCATCTCTGGAAACACCATATATTTT.

This clonotype has ten or more counts. The chain couples TRBV3-1 to TRBJ2-1, with TRBD2 identical over 14 bases. In germline, CDR1 is LGHDT, CDR2 YNNKEL (reference sequence). V was pared by 4 bases and J by 8 bases, with 19 bases of the junction left unmatched. This CDR3 spans 20 amino acids. The CDR3: CASSLTTGSGTSGGVDEQFF. The CDR3 DNA follows: TGTGCCAGCAGCCTAACCACGGGGTCAGGGACTAGCGGGGGCGTGGATGAGCAGTTCTTC.

This clonotype appeared a few times. This chain joins TRBV20-1 and TRBJ2-1; tentatively, D is TRBD2 (5 bases). CDR3 length: 11 amino acids. Trimming took off 0 bases at V and 13 bases at J, with 10 bases between the two ends. The germline V gene encodes CDR1 DFQATT and CDR2 SNEGSKA (reference sequence). CDR3 nucleotides: TGCAGTGCTAGAGATCCGAGGGTACAGTTCTTC. This translates into CSARDPRVQFF.

This clonotype was counted ten times or more. V and J are TRBV5-1 and TRBJ1-2; D ambiguous. Germline loops: CDR1 SGHRS, CDR2 YFSETQ. V was trimmed by 0 bases and J by 4 bases, leaving 13 bases between them. This CDR3 has 15 amino acids. The CDR3 nucleotides are TGCGCCAGCAGCTTGGAGTTTGAGGGTGTCTATGGCTACACCTTC. Its protein product is CASSLEFEGVYGYTF.